This T cell receptor (beta chain) is drawn from a study of blood T cell repertoires in COVID-19. Across the study: Samples of COVID-19 (acute and convalescent) were obtained from the United States, Italy and Spain.

CDR3 size: 15 residues. The V gene's germline CDR1 is SGHNT and CDR2 YENEEA. The junction had 9 bases not matched to a gene; V was cut back by 2 bases and J by 6 bases. In terms of age and location, participants ranged from roughly 18 to 90 years and lived in about two dozen US areas. Two consecutive negative NP/OP PCR tests, clearance, or resolved symptoms defined Cohort 3 recovery. Original handling: By means of reference gene primer amplification, nucleated cell counts were estimated. The method was immunoSEQ multiplex PCR; TCRdb's version includes in-frame clones alone and lacks a portion of them. D and trimming come from the DNA, and the V and J calls and clone size come from that table. The sample records about 300,000 clones, about nine tenths being singletons. This clone was counted a few times.

This TCR was sampled from a young man who had recovered from COVID-19. Sequenced sample: PBMCs or T cells enriched from blood (not recorded which). This chain connects TRBV11-3 to TRBJ2-7, with TRBD1 identical over 8 bases. Here the CDR3 reads CASSLSGQGTLEQYF. CDR3 nucleotide sequence: TGTGCCAGCAGCTTATCCGGACAGGGAACCCTCGAGCAGTACTTC.